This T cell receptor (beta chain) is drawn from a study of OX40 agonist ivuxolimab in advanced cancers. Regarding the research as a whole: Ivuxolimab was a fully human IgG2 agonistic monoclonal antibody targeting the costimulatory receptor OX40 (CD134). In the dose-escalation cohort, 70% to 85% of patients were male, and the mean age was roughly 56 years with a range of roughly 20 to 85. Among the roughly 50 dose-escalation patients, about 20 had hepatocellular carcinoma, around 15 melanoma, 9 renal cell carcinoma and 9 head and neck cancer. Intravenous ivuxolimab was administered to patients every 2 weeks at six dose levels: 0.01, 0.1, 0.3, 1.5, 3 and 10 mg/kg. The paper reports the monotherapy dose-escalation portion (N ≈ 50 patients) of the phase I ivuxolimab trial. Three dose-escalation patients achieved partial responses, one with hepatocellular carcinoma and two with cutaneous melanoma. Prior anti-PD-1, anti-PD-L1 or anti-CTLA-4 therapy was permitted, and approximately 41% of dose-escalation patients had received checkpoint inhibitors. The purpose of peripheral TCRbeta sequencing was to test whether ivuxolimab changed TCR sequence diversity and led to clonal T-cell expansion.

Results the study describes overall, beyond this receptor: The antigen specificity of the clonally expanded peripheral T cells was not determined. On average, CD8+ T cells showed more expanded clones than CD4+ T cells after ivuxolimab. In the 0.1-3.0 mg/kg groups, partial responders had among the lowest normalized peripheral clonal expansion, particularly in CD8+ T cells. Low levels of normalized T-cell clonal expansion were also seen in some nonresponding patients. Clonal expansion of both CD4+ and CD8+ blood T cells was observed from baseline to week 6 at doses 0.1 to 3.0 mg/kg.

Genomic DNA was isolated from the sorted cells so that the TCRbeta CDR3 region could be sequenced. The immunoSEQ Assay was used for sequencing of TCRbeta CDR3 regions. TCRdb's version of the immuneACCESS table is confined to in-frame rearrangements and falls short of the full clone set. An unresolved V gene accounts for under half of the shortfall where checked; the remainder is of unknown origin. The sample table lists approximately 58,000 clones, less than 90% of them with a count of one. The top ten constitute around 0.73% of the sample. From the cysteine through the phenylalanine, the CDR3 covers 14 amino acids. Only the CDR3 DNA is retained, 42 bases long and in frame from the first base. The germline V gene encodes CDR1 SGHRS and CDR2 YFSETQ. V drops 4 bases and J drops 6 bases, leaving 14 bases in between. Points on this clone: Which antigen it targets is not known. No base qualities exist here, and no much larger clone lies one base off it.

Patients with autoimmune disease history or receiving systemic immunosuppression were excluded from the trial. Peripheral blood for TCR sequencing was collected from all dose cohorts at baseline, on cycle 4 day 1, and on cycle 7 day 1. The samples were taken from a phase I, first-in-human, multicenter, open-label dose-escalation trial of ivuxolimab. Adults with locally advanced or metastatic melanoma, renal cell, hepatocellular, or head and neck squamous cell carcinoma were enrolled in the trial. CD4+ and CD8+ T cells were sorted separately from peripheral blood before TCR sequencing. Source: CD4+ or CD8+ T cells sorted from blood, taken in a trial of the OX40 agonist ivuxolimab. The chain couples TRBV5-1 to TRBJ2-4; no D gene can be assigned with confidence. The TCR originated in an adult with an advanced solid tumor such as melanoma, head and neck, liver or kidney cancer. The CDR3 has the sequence CASSPLPVGNIQYF. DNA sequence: TGCGCCAGCAGCCCTCTCCCAGTGGGAAACATTCAGTACTTC.